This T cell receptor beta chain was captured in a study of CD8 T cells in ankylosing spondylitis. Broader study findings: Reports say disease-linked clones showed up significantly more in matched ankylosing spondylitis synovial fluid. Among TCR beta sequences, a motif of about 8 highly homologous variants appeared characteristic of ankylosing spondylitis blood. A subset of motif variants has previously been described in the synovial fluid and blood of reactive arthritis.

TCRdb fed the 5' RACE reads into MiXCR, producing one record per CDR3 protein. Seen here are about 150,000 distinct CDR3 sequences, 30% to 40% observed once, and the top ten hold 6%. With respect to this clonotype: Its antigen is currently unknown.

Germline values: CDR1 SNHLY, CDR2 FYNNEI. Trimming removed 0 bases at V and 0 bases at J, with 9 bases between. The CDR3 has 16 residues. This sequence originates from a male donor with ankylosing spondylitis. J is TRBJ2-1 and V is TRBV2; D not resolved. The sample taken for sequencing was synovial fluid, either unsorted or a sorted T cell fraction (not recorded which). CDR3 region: CASSEALGSSYNEQFF. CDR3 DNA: TGTGCCAGCAGTGAAGCGCTTGGCAGCTCCTACAATGAGCAGTTCTTC.